These T cell receptor beta chains were read from a single sample in a study of blood T cell repertoires in COVID-19. Profiling relied on immunoSEQ multiplex PCR, and the TCRdb table lists in-frame clones only, not all of them. Among 250,000 to 350,000 clones, approximately 90% were seen once, and the ten largest hold 5.5% to 8%. Sequences were obtained from peripheral blood. These receptors originate from a woman in her twenties or thirties who had recovered from COVID-19. The CDR3 runs from the conserved cysteine through the conserved F or W. D genes are given only for firm matches. Expanded clones get a size class; other rows say once, few or many, or leave the size out.

>TRBJ1-2|once|TRBV29-1|TRBD1
TGCAGCGTCGAACTTAACAGGGGGAATTGGAATGGCTACACCTTC
CSVELNRGNWNGYTF
>TRBJ1-5|.|TRBV2|.
TGTGCCAGCAGTGGACAGGTGAATCAGCCCCAGCATTTT
CASSGQVNQPQHF
>TRBJ1-5|.|TRBV6-1|.
TGTGCCAGCTGGGGGGGCGTTAATCAGCCCCAGCATTTT
CASWGGVNQPQHF
>TRBJ2-7|.|TRBV11-3|.
TGTGCCAGCAGCTTAGGACGGAGCTACGAGCAGTACTTC
CASSLGRSYEQYF
>TRBJ2-5|.|TRBV3-1/TRBV3-2|TRBD2
TGTGCCAGCAGCTCCCTTTCAGCGGGGGGGCGAGGGGAGACCCAGTACTTC
CASSSLSAGGRGETQYF
>TRBJ2-5|.|TRBV4-1|TRBD2
TGCGCCAGCAGCCACCGGGGACTAGCGGACAAGAGACCCCAGTACTTC
CASSHRGLADKRPQYF
>TRBJ2-2|.|TRBV6-6|.
TGTGCCAGCATGAAAGAGAGGGGGGAGCTGTTTTTT
CASMKERGELFF
>TRBJ1-5|few|TRBV28|TRBD1
TGTGCCAGCCGACAGGGCAGCAATCAGCCCCAGCATTTT
CASRQGSNQPQHF
>TRBJ2-5|.|TRBV10-2|.
TGCGCCAGCTCACTAGTCGGGGAGACCCAGTACTTC
CASSLVGETQYF
>TRBJ2-3|.|TRBV15|.
TGTGCCACCGCGACCCCGGGGAGCACAGATACGCAGTATTTT
CATATPGSTDTQYF
>TRBJ2-2|.|TRBV11-2|.
TGTGCCAGCAGCTCTAGTCGAACCGGGGAGCTGTTTTTT
CASSSSRTGELFF
>TRBJ2-2|.|TRBV9|TRBD2
TGTGCCAGCAGCGAACTAGCGGGGGTGGACACCGGGGAGCTGTTTTTT
CASSELAGVDTGELFF
>TRBJ2-1|.|TRBV7-6|TRBD2
TGTGCCAGCAGCCCAAAAAGCGGGGGGAACAATGAGCAGTTCTTC
CASSPKSGGNNEQFF
>TRBJ2-2|few|TRBV6-2/TRBV6-3|TRBD1
TGTGCCAGCAGTAAATCGGGACAGGGGAAACTGTTTTTT
CASSKSGQGKLFF
>TRBJ2-7|.|TRBV30|TRBD2
TGTGCCTGGAGTGTTTGGGGAGGGAAGTACGAGCAGTACTTC
CAWSVWGGKYEQYF
>TRBJ2-4|.|TRBV6-2/TRBV6-3|TRBD1
TGTGCCAGCAGTTACCGGGACAGGCAGTACTTC
CASSYRDRQYF
>TRBJ2-7|.|TRBV29-1|.
TGCAGCGTTGAGGAGACAGAAGGCTACGAGCAGTACTTC
CSVEETEGYEQYF
>TRBJ2-7|once|TRBV28|TRBD1
TGTGCCAGCAGCCTAGGGGACAGGTACGAGCAGTACTTC
CASSLGDRYEQYF
>TRBJ2-5|.|TRBV7-6|TRBD2
TGTGCCAGCAGCTGGCCCAAACGTAGCGGGGTAGTGGAGACCCAGTACTTC
CASSWPKRSGVVETQYF
>TRBJ1-4|.|TRBV2|.
TGTGCCATCATAGAGAAGGAGCATAATGAAAAACTGTTTTTT
CAIIEKEHNEKLFF
>TRBJ2-2|.|TRBV28|TRBD2
TGTGCCAGCAGTCAGCTAGCGGGGTTAACCGGGGAGCTGTTTTTT
CASSQLAGLTGELFF
>TRBJ2-5|.|TRBV5-1|.
TGCGCCAGCAGGGTGGGGCCTCGGGAGACCCAGTACTTC
CASRVGPRETQYF
>TRBJ2-3|.|TRBV7-3|.
TGTGCCAGCAGCTTTGCGGGGGCTAGCACAGATACGCAGTATTTT
CASSFAGASTDTQYF
>TRBJ1-1|.|TRBV18|.
TGTGCCAGCTCACCTGACAGCACTTTGGCCACTGAAGCTTTCTTT
CASSPDSTLATEAFF
>TRBJ1-2|.|TRBV7-2|.
TGTGCCAGCAGCTTAGTCTATAAGATCGACTATGGCTACACCTTC
CASSLVYKIDYGYTF
>TRBJ1-1|.|TRBV5-1|.
TGCGCCAGCAGCCGCGGACAAGCCGAAGCTTTCTTT
CASSRGQAEAFF
>TRBJ1-6|.|TRBV19|.
TGTGCCAGTAGTATAGCTGATAATTCACCCCTCCACTTT
CASSIADNSPLHF
>TRBJ2-5|.|TRBV19|.
TGTGCCAGTAAGGTTCGAGGATGGCAAGAGACCCAGTACTTC
CASKVRGWQETQYF
>TRBJ2-2|.|TRBV7-2|TRBD2
TGTGCCAGCAGCTGGCCGACTAGCGGGGGGCCGACCGGGGAGCTGTTTTTT
CASSWPTSGGPTGELFF
>TRBJ2-1|.|TRBV6-4|TRBD2
TGTGCCAGCAGGAGGAGCGGGGGAGACCTCAATGAGCAGTTCTTC
CASRRSGGDLNEQFF
>TRBJ1-2|.|TRBV6-2/TRBV6-3|TRBD1
TGTGCCAGCAGCCGTTCGACAGGGGGGTATGGCTACACCTTC
CASSRSTGGYGYTF
>TRBJ2-7|.|TRBV4-1|TRBD1
TGCGCCAGCAGCCAAGAAGAACAGGGGAACTACGAGCAGTACTTC
CASSQEEQGNYEQYF
>TRBJ1-5|once|TRBV11-1|.
TGTGCCAGCAGCTTAGAAGCAAATCAGCCCCAGCATTTT
CASSLEANQPQHF